This entry lists 11 T cell receptor beta chains sequenced from one sample in a study of blood T cells in healthy people across ages. Alongside a J-beta primer mix, a sample-barcoded 5' primer served in a second PCR lasting about 6 to 11 cycles. TCRdb re-analysed the 5' RACE reads in MiXCR, keeping a single row per CDR3 protein. The repertoire has about 730,000 distinct CDR3 sequences, approximately 43% of them found once; the top ten carry around a fifth. The sequencing sample was made of blood. These receptors were obtained from a woman aged 55-70 years in good health.

As for this clonotype: The junction and the germline gene differ at one end; a read error may be behind it. The chain employs TRBV7-9 and TRBJ1-2; TRBD1 matches 8 bases. The CDR3 runs to 13 residues. The germline V gene encodes CDR1 SEHNR and CDR2 FQNEAQ (reference sequence). The CDR3 sequence: CAGSAQGGYGYTF. CDR3 coding DNA: TGTGCCGGCAGCGCACAGGGGGGCTATGGCTACACCTTC.

J is TRBJ2-5 and V is TRBV6-5; a possible D gene is TRBD1 (5 bases). V lost 6 bases and J lost 11, with 22 bases in between. CDR3 length: 14 residues. Germline CDR1 is MNHEY and CDR2 is SVGAGI. The CDR3 sequence: CASRSTQQGNEQYF. CDR3 coding DNA: TGTGCCAGCAGATCGACACAGCAGGGTAATGAGCAGTACTTC.

About this clonotype: No conserved phenylalanine or tryptophan is present at the end of the CDR3, so a read error is the likely explanation. The J gene is TRBJ2-3, the V gene TRBV5-1; 8 positions agree with TRBD2. Trimming at V came to 0 bases and at J to 2 bases, leaving 8 bases not matched to a gene. There are 17 residues in the CDR3. Germline V gives CDR1 SGHRS, CDR2 YFSETQ. CDR3 sequence (DNA): TGCGCCAGCAGCTTGGATCCTAGCGGGTTAGCCACAGATACGCAGTATTCT. Protein: CASSLDPSGLATDTQYS.

This clonotype was found a few times. J is TRBJ1-2 and V is TRBV4-1; 8 bases are shared with TRBD1. The CDR3 covers 14 residues. Germline loops: CDR1 MGHRA, CDR2 YSYEKL. J gave up 8 bases and V 5 bases, and 10 bases lay outside the gene matches. CDR3 amino acids: CASSSGQGRRGYTF. The CDR3 DNA reads TGCGCCAGCAGCTCAGGACAGGGCCGGCGCGGCTACACCTTC.

This sequence joins TRBV10-3 and TRBJ2-4, with 7 bases fitting TRBD2. CDR1 and CDR2 (germline): ENHRY, SYGVKD. Unmatched junction bases numbered 18, after V lost 7 bases and J lost 15 bases. The CDR3 length is 14 residues. This chain's CDR3 is CAINPTGPTSERYF. The CDR3 DNA is TGTGCCATCAACCCCACAGGACCTACTAGCGAGCGGTACTTC.

In its sample, this clonotype was seen a few times. CDR3 sequence reads: CASSIVRLAGEHEQFF. The CDR3 DNA reads as TGTGCCAGTAGTATCGTCCGGCTAGCGGGAGAGCATGAGCAGTTCTTC. The chain joins TRBV19 to TRBJ2-1, with TRBD2 matching over 10 bases. V was pared by 3 bases and J by 8 bases, with 10 bases of the junction left unmatched. The CDR3 runs 16 residues. In germline, CDR1 is LNHDA, CDR2 SQIVND (reference sequence).

This chain joins TRBV5-5 and TRBJ2-1; D tentatively fits TRBD1 or TRBD2 (5 bases each). Germline CDR1 and CDR2: SGHKS and YYEKEE (reference sequence). With 0 bases removed from V and 6 bases from J, the gap between germline ends came to 10 bases. The CDR3 length is 14 residues. The CDR3 reads CASSLEWGSNEQFF. In DNA form, the CDR3 reads TGTGCCAGCAGCTTGGAGTGGGGGTCCAATGAGCAGTTCTTC.

The V gene is TRBV2, the J gene TRBJ2-7; no clear D. The length of the CDR3 is 17 residues. Germline loops: CDR1 SNHLY, CDR2 FYNNEI. V lost 1 base, J lost 7 bases, and 23 bases lay in between. CDR3 in amino acids: CASSEGVGQSSYNEQYF. CDR3 in DNA: TGTGCCAGCAGTGAAGGTGTCGGCCAGAGCTCCTACAATGAGCAGTACTTC.

The V call is TRBV6-4, the J call TRBJ1-2, with D possibly TRBD1 on 5 matching bases. V shed 11 bases and J shed 8 bases, with 18 bases lying between them. Germline loops: CDR1 MRHNA, CDR2 SNTAGT. The CDR3 has 12 residues. CDR3 sequence (DNA): TGTGCCTCTCGACAGCCCGAGGGAGGCTACACCTTC. Amino acid sequence: CASRQPEGGYTF.

The rearrangement uses TRBV20-1 and TRBJ2-5, with D uncertain. CDR3 length equals 15 residues. Germline values: CDR1 DFQATT, CDR2 SNEGSKA (reference sequence). CDR3 protein: CSVPGLSMYQETQYF. In nucleotides, the CDR3 is TGCAGCGTACCAGGTTTGTCGATGTACCAAGAGACCCAGTACTTC.

This clonotype has ten or more counts. A much larger clone is a single base away; this may be a read error. The chain has TRBV7-2 and TRBJ2-1; D unresolved. This CDR3 is built from 14 residues. Between the trimmed V and J ends, which lost 5 bases and 5 bases, there was a span of 13 bases. Germline V gene lookup returns CDR1 SGHTA and CDR2 FQGNSA. The chain's CDR3 is CASSVGPENNEQFF. The DNA for the CDR3 is TGTGCCAGCAGCGTAGGCCCTGAAAACAATGAGCAGTTCTTC. The full variable domain, in which reference TRBV7-2 and TRBJ2-1 provide the parts outside the CDR3, is GAGVSQSPSNKVTEKGKDVELRCDPISGHTALYWYRQSLGQGLEFLIYFQGNSAPDKSGLPSDRFSAERTGGSVSTLTIQRTQQEDSAVYLCASSVGPENNEQFFGPGTRLTVL.